This record looks at one T cell receptor beta chain sequence and its context. This clonotype was counted only a few times. Its recognized antigen is unknown. No much larger clone is present one base from it, and per-base qualities are unavailable. Unmatched junction bases come to 7, with V trimmed by 1 base and J by 2 bases. The germline V gene encodes CDR1 LGHDT and CDR2 YNNKEL (reference sequence). CDR3 length: 17 amino acids, cysteine to phenylalanine. Left in the record is the CDR3 DNA by itself, 51 bases read in frame from the first base. The library relied on 5' RACE. Sequenced using an Illumina HiSeq 2500. The second PCR ran for roughly 7 to 12 cycles and used a J-beta primer mix along with a sample-barcoded 5' primer. Each TCR beta cDNA molecule received a unique molecular identifier from a template-switch 5' adaptor carrying 12 random nucleotides. At least 2.5 million CDR3-containing paired-end reads were obtained from each sample. All of the RNA was converted into first-strand cDNA using the Mint cDNA synthesis kit, with a TRBC-specific oligonucleotide serving as the primer. Following uracil-DNA glycosylase treatment, all cDNA underwent a first 18-cycle PCR with the universal primers M1SS and BC2_uni_R. Processing in the source paper ran as follows. For normalization, 1 million high-quality reads were randomly selected from each sample, with every read carrying a distinct molecular identifier. Reads sharing molecular identifiers were discarded rather than binned into consensus sequences. MiTCR, run with a Q25 quality threshold and the strictest error-elimination algorithm, handled CDR3 identification, clonotype clustering and error correction. A nonparametric unseen species model with Euler transformation was used to estimate a lower bound on total TCR beta diversity. TCRdb cleaned the public reads at Q25 with fastp, built clones with MiXCR and kept in-frame beta chains. Duplicate CDR3 protein sequences are folded into a single record with the most common DNA and genes. TCRdb, not the original authors, processed these V and J calls. Within this sample are over a million distinct CDR3 sequences, with approximately 40% of them counted one time only. Roughly 7.9% of the sample lies in the top ten.

This sample stems from a study of blood T cells in healthy people across ages (dated by TCRdb to between 2014 and 2017). About the study as a whole: Template switching captured roughly one uniquely barcoded TCR beta cDNA molecule per two T cells in model experiments. The study measured age-related changes in TCR beta repertoire diversity using deep sequencing normalized with unique cDNA molecular identifiers. Four age groups were formed from the donors: young (average approximately 15 years), middle-aged (around 39), aged (62) and long-lived (about 80). To avoid experimental bias, donors of different ages were randomly spread across the sequencing lanes. Two additional independent replicas of 1 million unique cDNA reads from the same blood draw were analyzed for two donors (one aged 18 to 29 and one aged 80 or older).

Results the study describes overall, beyond this receptor: Because the CMV infection status of the donors was unknown, age-related changes in expanded clonotypes may potentially have been confounded. The long-lived group showed more naive CD4+ T cells, fewer expanded clones and increased TCR diversity than the aged group, suggesting age selection. Bulk unsorted PBMC profiling prevented conclusive comparison of naive and antigen-experienced compartments. Estimates of total diversity from one million sequenced T cells were regarded as lower bounds and underestimates. As age increased, observed TCR beta diversity per million T cells dropped in a roughly linear way, and a significant reduction was already evident by age around 41. Observed TCR beta diversity correlated strongly with the percentage of naive T cells measured by flow cytometry.

Donors were a few dozen systemically healthy Caucasian individuals from Russia aged 6 to 90 years. Each donor gave ten milliliters of peripheral blood, collected into EDTA-treated Vacutainer tubes. Ficoll-Paque density-gradient centrifugation was used to isolate PBMCs, with at least 7 million obtained per sample. Trizol reagent was used to extract total RNA from the PBMCs, yielding at least 5 micrograms per sample. Naive CD45RAhigh/CD27high T cell percentages were measured by flow cytometry on a PBMC aliquot from every donor. Sequenced input: blood. The V gene is TRBV3-1 and the J gene is TRBJ2-3, and TRBD2 matches 9 of the central bases. This clonotype was sampled from a woman aged 18-35 years in good health. The CDR3 loop reads CASSQGLGTSITDTQYF. The nucleotide sequence reads as follows: TGTGCCAGCAGCCAAGGCTTAGGGACTAGCATCACAGATACGCAGTATTTT.